This TCR beta chain emerged from a study of T cell repertoires in cytomegalovirus infection. For the study at large: CMV infection and matching HLA type were both indicated by public TCR beta signatures.

This clonotype has at least ten counts. As yet, its antigen is unknown. Trimming stripped 1 base from V and 7 bases from J, with 10 bases between. This CDR3 has 13 residues. Germline lookup yields CDR1 SGHTA and CDR2 FQGNSA. TCRdb fed the reads into MiXCR, producing one record per CDR3 protein. Of roughly 230,000 distinct CDR3 sequences listed, roughly 6.5% are singletons. Study conclusions and caveats: Across the ex vivo response, the dominant clonotypes were HLA-C-restricted CMV-specific TCR beta clonotypes. CMV carriers having the relevant HLA were flagged by cumulative public TCR beta family frequency.

The receptor was isolated from a human donor in good health (CMV status not recorded). Some clones in this sample may be carry-over from other donors' samples. The gene calls are TRBV7-2 and TRBJ1-2; D not resolved. Sequencing was done on a sample of PBMCs. CDR3 sequence: CASSLGGNGGYTF. The CDR3 DNA follows: TGTGCCAGCAGCTTAGGAGGAAACGGTGGCTACACCTTC.